This T cell receptor beta chain came from a study of cytomegalovirus exposure and HLA in healthy donors. Findings and limits, study-wide: Among donors in an Asian-associated ancestry cluster, a later analysis reportedly found fewer N-insertions than the roughly 670-donor mean. As a later analysis showed, a missense DCLRE1C variant was linked to trimming of TCR beta V- and J-genes.

Amplification used 60 Vbeta primers and 13 Jbeta primers. This table comes from immunoSEQ multiplex PCR, and its TCRdb copy is limited to in-frame clones, with some not included. Seen here are 99,000 or so clones, over 65% observed once, and the top ten hold about 7.5%. Details on this clone: As yet, its antigen is unknown.

CDR3 length equals 12 residues. Germline V gene data show CDR1 as MNHNS and CDR2 as SASEGT. V lost 7 bases to trimming and J lost 12 bases; unmatched junction nucleotides: 6. V is TRBV6-1 and J is TRBJ2-4; 10 nucleotides agree with TRBD1. Sequencing input: PBMCs. The sequence derives from a man aged 40-50 years in good health and CMV-seropositive. The DNA for the CDR3 is TGTGCCAGCAAGGGACAGGGGTTAGGTCAGTACTTC. This gives the protein CASKGQGLGQYF.